This T cell receptor beta chain was recorded in a study of blood T cell repertoires in COVID-19. At the level of the study: Sites in the United States, Italy and Spain provided acute and convalescent COVID-19 samples.

CDR3 size: 20 residues. V was clipped by 0 bases and J by 4 bases, with 25 bases between them. Germline V lookup: CDR1 MGHRA, CDR2 YSYEKL. Original methodology: Estimates of nucleated cell counts were drawn from the amplification of reference gene primers. Some clones are missing from TCRdb's copy, which holds only in-frame ones; the method was immunoSEQ multiplex PCR. That table supplies the V and J calls and clone size; D and trimming were determined from the DNA. The data hold under 150,000 clones, with over 75% observed a single time. The sample was peripheral blood. V usage is TRBV4-1 and J usage is TRBJ2-1, with D perhaps TRBD2 (5 bases). The sequence was obtained from a woman in her 70s who had recovered from COVID-19. DNA for the CDR3: TGCGCCAGCAGCCAAGATCGGCCACTAGTATGGGCCCCCGATTACAATGAGCAGTTCTTC. Translating gives CASSQDRPLVWAPDYNEQFF.